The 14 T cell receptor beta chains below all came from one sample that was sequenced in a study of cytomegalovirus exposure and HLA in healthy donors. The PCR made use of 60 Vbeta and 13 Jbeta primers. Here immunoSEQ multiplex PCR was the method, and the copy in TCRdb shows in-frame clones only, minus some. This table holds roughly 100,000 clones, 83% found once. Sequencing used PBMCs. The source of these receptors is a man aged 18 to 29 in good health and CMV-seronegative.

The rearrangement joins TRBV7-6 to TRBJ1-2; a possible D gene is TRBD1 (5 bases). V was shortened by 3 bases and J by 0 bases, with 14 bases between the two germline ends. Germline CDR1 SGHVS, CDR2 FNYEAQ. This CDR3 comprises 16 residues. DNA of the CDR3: TGTGCCAGCAGCTTTCCCCCGACAGACTCTAACTATGGCTACACCTTC. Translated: CASSFPPTDSNYGYTF.

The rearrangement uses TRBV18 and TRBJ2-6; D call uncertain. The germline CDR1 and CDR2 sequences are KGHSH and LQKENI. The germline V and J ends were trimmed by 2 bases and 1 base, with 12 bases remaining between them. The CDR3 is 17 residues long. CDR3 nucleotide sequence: TGTGCCAGCTCACCAAGGATCATGAGGTCTGGGGCCAACGTCCTGACTTTC. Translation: CASSPRIMRSGANVLTF.

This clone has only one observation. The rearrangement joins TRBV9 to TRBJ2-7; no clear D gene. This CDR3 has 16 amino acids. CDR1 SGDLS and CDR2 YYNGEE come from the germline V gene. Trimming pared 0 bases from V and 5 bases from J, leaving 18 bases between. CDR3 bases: TGTGCCAGCAGCGTAGGGCCCAGATGGCAGGAAAACGAGCAGTACTTC. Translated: CASSVGPRWQENEQYF.

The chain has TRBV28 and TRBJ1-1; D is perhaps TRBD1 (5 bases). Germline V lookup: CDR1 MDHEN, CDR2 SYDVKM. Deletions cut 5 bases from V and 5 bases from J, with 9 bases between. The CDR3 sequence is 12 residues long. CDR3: CASSRGGTEAFF. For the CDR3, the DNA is TGTGCCAGCAGTCGCGGGGGGACTGAAGCTTTCTTT.

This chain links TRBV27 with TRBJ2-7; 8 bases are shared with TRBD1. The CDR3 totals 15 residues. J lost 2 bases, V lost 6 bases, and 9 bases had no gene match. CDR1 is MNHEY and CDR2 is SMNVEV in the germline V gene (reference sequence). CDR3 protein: CASRSVGTGTYEQYF. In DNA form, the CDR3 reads TGTGCCAGCAGGTCGGTGGGGACAGGAACCTACGAGCAGTACTTC.

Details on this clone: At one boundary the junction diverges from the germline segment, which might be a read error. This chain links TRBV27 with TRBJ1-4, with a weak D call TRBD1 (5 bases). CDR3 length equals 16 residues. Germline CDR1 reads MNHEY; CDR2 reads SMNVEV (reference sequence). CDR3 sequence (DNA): TGTGCCAGCAGCCCAAGGGGACTGCAGTTTAATGAAAACCTGTTTTTT. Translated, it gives CASSPRGLQFNENLFF.

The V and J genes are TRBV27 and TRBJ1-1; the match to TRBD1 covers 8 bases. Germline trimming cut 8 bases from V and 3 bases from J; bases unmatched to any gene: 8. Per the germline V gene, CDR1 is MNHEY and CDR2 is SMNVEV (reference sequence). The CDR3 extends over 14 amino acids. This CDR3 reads CASGMTGAYTEAFF. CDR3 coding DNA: TGTGCCAGCGGTATGACAGGGGCTTACACTGAAGCTTTCTTT.

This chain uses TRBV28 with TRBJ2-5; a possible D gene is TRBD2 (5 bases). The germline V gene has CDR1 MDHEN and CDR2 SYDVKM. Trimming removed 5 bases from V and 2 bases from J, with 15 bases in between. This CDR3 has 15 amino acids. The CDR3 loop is CASSLGPGTQETQYF. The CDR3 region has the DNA TGTGCCAGCAGTCTCGGACCGGGAACACAAGAGACCCAGTACTTC.

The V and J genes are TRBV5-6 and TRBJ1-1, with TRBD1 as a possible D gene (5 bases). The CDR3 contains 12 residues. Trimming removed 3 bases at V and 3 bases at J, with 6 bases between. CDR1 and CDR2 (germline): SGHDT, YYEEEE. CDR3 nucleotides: TGTGCCAGCAGCTGGGGGGACACTGAAGCTTTCTTT. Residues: CASSWGDTEAFF.

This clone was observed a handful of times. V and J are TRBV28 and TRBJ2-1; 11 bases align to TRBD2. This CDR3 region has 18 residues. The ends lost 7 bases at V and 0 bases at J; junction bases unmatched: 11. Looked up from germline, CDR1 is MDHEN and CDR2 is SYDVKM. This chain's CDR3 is CASNGGLAARSSYNEQFF. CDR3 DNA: TGTGCCAGCAATGGGGGACTAGCGGCAAGGAGCTCCTACAATGAGCAGTTCTTC.

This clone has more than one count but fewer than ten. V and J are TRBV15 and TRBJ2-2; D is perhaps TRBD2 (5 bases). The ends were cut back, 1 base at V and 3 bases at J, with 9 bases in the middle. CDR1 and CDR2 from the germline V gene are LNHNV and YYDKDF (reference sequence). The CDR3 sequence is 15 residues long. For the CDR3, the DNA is TGTGCCACCAGCAGAGTGCGGACTCACACCGGGGAGCTGTTTTTT. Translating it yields CATSRVRTHTGELFF.

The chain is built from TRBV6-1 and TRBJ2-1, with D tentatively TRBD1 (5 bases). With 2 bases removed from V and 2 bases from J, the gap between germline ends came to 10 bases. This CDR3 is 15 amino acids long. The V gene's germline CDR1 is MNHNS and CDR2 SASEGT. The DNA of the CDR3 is TGTGCCAGCAGTGAACAATCAGGGACCTACAATGAGCAGTTCTTC. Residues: CASSEQSGTYNEQFF.

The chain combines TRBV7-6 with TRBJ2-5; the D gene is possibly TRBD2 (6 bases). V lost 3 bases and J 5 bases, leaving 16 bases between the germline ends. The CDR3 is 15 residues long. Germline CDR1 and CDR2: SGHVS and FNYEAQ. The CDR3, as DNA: TGTGCCAGCAGCTTCCCCAGGGAGGCAGGGGAGACCCAGTACTTC. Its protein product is CASSFPREAGETQYF.

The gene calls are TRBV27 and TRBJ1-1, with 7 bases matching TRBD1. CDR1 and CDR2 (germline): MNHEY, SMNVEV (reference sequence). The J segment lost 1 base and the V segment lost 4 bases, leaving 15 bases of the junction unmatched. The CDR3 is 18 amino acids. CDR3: CASSWSHFLGQANTEAFF. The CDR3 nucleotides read TGTGCCAGCAGTTGGTCCCATTTCTTAGGACAGGCGAACACTGAAGCTTTCTTT.